The clone carrying this TCR beta chain came up a few times. The sample originates from a study of CD8 T cells in ankylosing spondylitis. Trimming pared 1 base from V and 2 bases from J, leaving 8 bases between. Germline V CDR1 and CDR2: SGHDN, FVKESK. CDR3 length equals 14 residues. TCRdb reanalysed the 5' RACE reads using MiXCR and keeps one entry per CDR3 protein. The sample includes under 150,000 distinct CDR3 sequences, 9.3% seen only once; the top ten take about 3.3%. V usage is TRBV14 and J usage is TRBJ1-2, with D uncertain. The TCR originated in a male donor with ankylosing spondylitis or in good health (not recorded which). Sequencing was performed on blood, either unsorted or a sorted T cell fraction (not recorded which). The DNA of the CDR3 is TGTGCCAGCAGCCAAGGGGGTGGGAACTATGGCTACACCTTC. Encoded protein: CASSQGGGNYGYTF.